Below, 30 T cell receptor beta chains from the same sample are listed, as sequenced in a study of cytomegalovirus exposure and HLA in healthy donors. With 60 Vbeta and 13 Jbeta primers, the PCR was carried out. Only in-frame clones appear in the TCRdb table, and some are missing; sequencing was by immunoSEQ multiplex PCR. The sample has 150,000 to 200,000 clones, about four fifths seen once; the top ten hold about 1.8%. Source material: PBMCs. The receptors were gathered from a man between 18 and 29 years old in good health and CMV-seronegative.

This rearrangement joins TRBV28 to TRBJ1-2, with TRBD1 as a possible D gene (5 bases). CDR3 length: 15 amino acids. V lost 0 bases to trimming and J lost 2 bases, with 10 bases between them. The germline CDR1 and CDR2 sequences are MDHEN and SYDVKM. The CDR3 loop reads CASSLWGGGNYGYTF. The CDR3 bases are TGTGCCAGCAGTTTATGGGGGGGAGGGAACTATGGCTACACCTTC.

The rearrangement joins TRBV30 to TRBJ2-7; no firm D call. V was cut by 2 bases and J by 7 bases, with 12 bases left in between. CDR3 length equals 12 residues. The V gene's germline CDR1 is GTSNPN and CDR2 SVGIG (reference sequence). The CDR3 region is CAWSPSSGEQYF. The CDR3 DNA reads TGTGCCTGGAGTCCAAGTTCCGGGGAGCAGTACTTC.

The V and J genes are TRBV19 and TRBJ2-3; 8 bases match TRBD1. J lost 1 base, V lost 8 bases, and 8 bases had no gene match. In germline, CDR1 is LNHDA, CDR2 SQIVND (reference sequence). This CDR3 region has 15 residues. Written as DNA, the CDR3 is TGTGCCAGTCGGGACAGGAGGTCCGGCACAGATACGCAGTATTTT. It specifies CASRDRRSGTDTQYF.

Details on this clone: A read error may account for a junction end that differs from germline. The chain joins TRBV7-9 to TRBJ1-2, with 8 bases that match TRBD1. CDR3 length: 12 amino acids. CDR1 is SEHNR and CDR2 is FQNEAQ in the germline V gene (reference sequence). CDR3 sequence reads: CSSSLDTDRGTF. CDR3 DNA: TGTTCCAGCAGCTTAGACACAGACAGGGGAACCTTC.

The chain joins TRBV21-1 to TRBJ1-2; TRBD1 was called by the table and not checked on the DNA. TRBV21-1 is tagged as a pseudogene. The CDR3 is 13 amino acids. CDR3 DNA: TGTGCCAGCAGGTGGGAACAGGTCGGTGGCTACACCTTC. The encoded protein is CASRWEQVGGYTF.

This chain uses TRBV6-6 with TRBJ2-5; the D is unclear. The germline V gene encodes CDR1 MNHNY and CDR2 SVGAGI (reference sequence). The V end was cut by 6 bases, the J end by 1 base, with 12 bases between. This CDR3 spans 14 amino acids. Written as DNA, the CDR3 is TGTGCCAGCAGAGAACCCGGCGGCCAAGAGACCCAGTACTTC. Its protein product is CASREPGGQETQYF.

J is TRBJ2-1 and V is TRBV14, with unresolved D. The CDR3 has 14 residues. The germline V and J ends were trimmed by 4 bases and 2 bases, with 9 bases remaining between them. Looked up from germline, CDR1 is SGHDN and CDR2 is FVKESK. CDR3 bases: TGTGCCAGCAGCCCGACTCTCCCCTACAATGAGCAGTTCTTC. Residues: CASSPTLPYNEQFF.

The chain uses TRBV27 and TRBJ2-7, with 8 nucleotides matching TRBD1. Trimming cost V 5 bases and J 3 bases; bases outside gene matches: 6. CDR3 length equals 14 residues. Germline lookup yields CDR1 MNHEY and CDR2 SMNVEV (reference sequence). CDR3 loop: CASSRQGSDYEQYF. The CDR3 bases are TGTGCCAGCAGTCGACAGGGGTCGGACTACGAGCAGTACTTC.

The chain links TRBV27 to TRBJ2-7, with 10 bases aligning to TRBD1. Germline V gene data show CDR1 as MNHEY and CDR2 as SMNVEV (reference sequence). V lost 5 bases and J lost 3; bases outside the gene matches: 7. The CDR3 spans 15 residues. In DNA form, the CDR3 reads TGTGCCAGCAGTCCCGGGACAGGGGTCTTCTACGAGCAGTACTTC. It specifies CASSPGTGVFYEQYF.

For this clone: This CDR3 is also generated by other DNA sequences in the sample. The V and J genes are TRBV4-1 and TRBJ1-2; a weak D match, TRBD1 (6 bases). The CDR3 spans 16 residues. The ends were cut back, 5 bases at V and 4 bases at J, with 20 bases in the middle. Germline CDR1 MGHRA, CDR2 YSYEKL. CDR3 sequence reads: CASSSVAGAKAYGYTF. CDR3 bases: TGCGCCAGCAGCTCCGTAGCGGGGGCTAAGGCCTATGGCTACACCTTC.

This clone was observed a single time. The chain combines TRBV15 with TRBJ2-3; D possibly corresponds to TRBD1 (6 bases). Germline V gene sequence: CDR1 LNHNV, CDR2 YYDKDF (reference sequence). This CDR3 contains 17 residues. V gave up 0 bases and J gave up 4 bases, with 17 bases separating them. This CDR3 reads CATSRDGGGRSADTQYF. CDR3 DNA: TGTGCCACCAGCAGAGATGGTGGGGGCAGGAGCGCAGATACGCAGTATTTT.

The chain couples TRBV29-1 to TRBJ2-1; maybe TRBD1 (5 bases). V was trimmed by 4 bases and J by 2 bases, leaving 15 bases between them. Germline V lookup: CDR1 SQVTM, CDR2 ANQGSEA. This CDR3 has 15 amino acids. The DNA for the CDR3 is TGCAGCGTTGTCCCCAGGGTGGGCCCCTACAATGAGCAGTTCTTC. Translating gives CSVVPRVGPYNEQFF.

The chain is built from TRBV7-2 and TRBJ1-6; 7 bases are a match to TRBD1. CDR3 length: 15 residues. The germline CDR1 and CDR2 sequences are SGHTA and FQGNSA. V gave up 1 base and J gave up 8 bases; unmatched junction bases: 5. The CDR3 DNA reads TGTGCCAGCAGCTTAGAATCAGGGGGAGATTCACCCCTCCACTTT. It is translated as CASSLESGGDSPLHF.

The rearrangement uses TRBV30 and TRBJ1-5; TRBD1 matches 7 bases. Germline CDR1 is GTSNPN and CDR2 is SVGIG (reference sequence). The J segment lost 7 bases and the V segment lost 2 bases, leaving 5 bases of the junction unmatched. The CDR3 has 13 residues. Here the CDR3 reads CAWSLRGRQPQHF. The CDR3, as DNA: TGTGCCTGGAGTCTCAGGGGGAGGCAGCCCCAGCATTTT.

This chain connects TRBV4-3 to TRBJ2-7; D is possibly TRBD2 (6 bases). The CDR3 spans 15 residues. CDR1 and CDR2 from the germline V gene are LGHNA and YSLEER. Trimming removed 1 base at V and 3 bases at J, with 13 bases between. The CDR3 nucleotides read TGCGCCAGCAGCCAAGTTTTTAGCGGTGACTACGAGCAGTACTTC. It codes for CASSQVFSGDYEQYF.

V is TRBV7-2 and J is TRBJ2-1; 10 nucleotides align to TRBD2. The CDR3 covers 14 residues. In germline, CDR1 is SGHTA, CDR2 FQGNSA. V shed 5 bases and J 6 bases; nucleotides not matched to a gene: 4. The CDR3 loop is CASSRGLAINEQFF. The DNA for the CDR3 is TGTGCCAGCAGCCGGGGACTAGCGATCAATGAGCAGTTCTTC.

This clone has a handful of counts. This chain joins TRBV7-9 and TRBJ2-1, with 9 positions matching TRBD2. CDR1 and CDR2 (germline): SEHNR, FQNEAQ (reference sequence). The V segment lost 5 bases and the J segment 5 bases; nucleotides outside the gene matches: 7. The CDR3 contains 15 residues. The CDR3 DNA reads TGTGCCAGCAGCGCGCCCGGGACTAGCCACAATGAGCAGTTCTTC. Protein sequence: CASSAPGTSHNEQFF. The full variable domain, rest sourced from reference TRBV7-9 and TRBJ2-1, is DTGVSQNPRHKITKRGQNVTFRCDPISEHNRLYWYRQTLGQGPEFLTYFQNEAQLEKSRLLSDRFSAERPKGSFSTLEIQRTEQGDSAMYLCASSAPGTSHNEQFFGPGTRLTVL.

The V and J genes are TRBV19 and TRBJ1-3; D gene uncertain. The CDR3 is made up of 15 amino acids. Germline CDR1 and CDR2: LNHDA and SQIVND (reference sequence). The V gene lost 1 base and the J gene lost 0 bases, with 7 bases spanning the gap. The chain's CDR3 is CASSIGRNSGNTIYF. The CDR3 nucleotides read TGTGCCAGTAGTATAGGCAGGAACTCTGGAAACACCATATATTTT.

The rearrangement joins TRBV5-1 to TRBJ2-3; D is ambiguous. CDR1 is SGHRS and CDR2 is YFSETQ in the germline V gene. The CDR3 is made up of 14 amino acids. V dropped 3 bases and J dropped 3 bases, with 11 bases sitting between them. CDR3 loop: CASSSSYITDTQYF. The CDR3 DNA follows: TGCGCCAGCAGCTCCTCTTATATAACAGATACGCAGTATTTT.

The chain carries TRBV28 and TRBJ1-4; possibly TRBD1 for D (6 bases). The CDR3 runs 15 residues. Trimming removed 5 bases from V and 12 bases from J, with 22 bases in between. The germline gives CDR1 MDHEN, CDR2 SYDVKM. CDR3 DNA sequence: TGTGCCAGCAGTCCTTCCGGGACATCTCGGAAAGAACTGTTTTTT. This translates into CASSPSGTSRKELFF.

CDR3: CASSSSDRSNQPQHF. CDR3 nucleotide sequence: TGTGCCAGCAGTTCCTCCGACAGATCCAATCAGCCCCAGCATTTT. The chain employs TRBV28 and TRBJ1-5; D is perhaps TRBD1 (5 bases). CDR1 and CDR2 from the germline V gene are MDHEN and SYDVKM. This CDR3 is 15 amino acids long. Trimming removed 4 bases from V and 3 bases from J, with 13 bases in between. The whole variable domain, remainder taken from reference TRBV28 and TRBJ1-5, is DVKVTQSSRYLVKRTGEKVFLECVQDMDHENMFWYRQDPGLGLRLIYFSYDVKMKEKGDIPEGYSVSREKKERFSLILESASTNQTSMYLCASSSSDRSNQPQHFGDGTRLSIL.

The rearrangement uses TRBV5-1 and TRBJ2-7; perhaps TRBD1 as D (5 bases). With 6 bases removed from V and 3 bases from J, the gap between germline ends came to 16 bases. CDR1 and CDR2 from the germline V gene are SGHRS and YFSETQ. The CDR3 totals 14 residues. CDR3 protein: CASIRDSDSYEQYF. The CDR3 DNA reads as TGCGCCAGCATCCGAGACTCTGACAGCTACGAGCAGTACTTC.

This sequence joins TRBV7-6 and TRBJ2-2; 9 bases agree with TRBD2. The CDR3 is made up of 17 amino acids. The germline V gene encodes CDR1 SGHVS and CDR2 FNYEAQ. Trimming took 4 bases from V and 0 from J; bases not matched to a gene: 6. The DNA of the CDR3 is TGTGCCAGCAGCTCCCTTCGGACTAGCGCGAACACCGGGGAGCTGTTTTTT. This sequence encodes CASSSLRTSANTGELFF.

The chain recombines TRBV6-1 with TRBJ2-1; 10 nucleotides agree with TRBD2. Germline CDR1 reads MNHNS; CDR2 reads SASEGT. With 5 bases clipped from V and 6 bases from J, the junction kept 7 bases outside the gene matches. This CDR3 has 15 amino acids. CDR3 protein: CASSLSSGGFNEQFF. Written as DNA, the CDR3 is TGTGCCAGCAGTCTCTCTAGCGGGGGTTTCAATGAGCAGTTCTTC.

This clone has only one observation. The chain couples TRBV30 to TRBJ1-2; D is undetermined. The CDR3 consists of 12 residues. Germline V gives CDR1 GTSNPN, CDR2 SVGIG (reference sequence). Trimming cost V 3 bases and J 8 bases, with 13 bases left between them. The CDR3 loop reads CAWSWPLVGYTF. As DNA, the CDR3 is TGTGCCTGGAGCTGGCCTTTGGTCGGCTACACCTTC.

In DNA form, the CDR3 reads TGTGCCAGCAGCTTCAGCGGGAGTAGAACAGATACGCAGTATTTT. Its translation is CASSFSGSRTDTQYF. The V and J genes are TRBV7-2 and TRBJ2-3; 8 bases match TRBD2. Trimming took 3 bases from V and 3 from J; bases not matched to a gene: 5. This CDR3 is 15 amino acids long. From germline, CDR1 is SGHTA and CDR2 FQGNSA. Supplemented by reference TRBV7-2 and TRBJ2-3, the full variable domain reads GAGVSQSPSNKVTEKGKDVELRCDPISGHTALYWYRQSLGQGLEFLIYFQGNSAPDKSGLPSDRFSAERTGGSVSTLTIQRTQQEDSAVYLCASSFSGSRTDTQYFGPGTRLTVL.

V is TRBV5-1 and J is TRBJ2-1; D unclear. The CDR3 has 13 amino acids. Trimming cost V 2 bases and J 5 bases, with 8 bases left between them. Germline V gene sequence: CDR1 SGHRS, CDR2 YFSETQ. The CDR3: CASSLRVNNEQFF. In nucleotides, the CDR3 is TGCGCCAGCAGCTTACGAGTTAACAATGAGCAGTTCTTC.

The gene calls are TRBV6-1 and TRBJ2-7; 12 nucleotides agree with TRBD2. The germline gives CDR1 MNHNS, CDR2 SASEGT. The V and J ends lost 7 bases and 1 base, in that order; junction bases with no gene match: 5. CDR3 length: 15 residues. The DNA of the CDR3 is TGTGCCAGCAAGACCGGGACTAGCGGGTCCTACGAGCAGTACTTC. Residues: CASKTGTSGSYEQYF.

In regard to this clone: Other nucleotide sequences in the sample specify the same CDR3. The chain recombines TRBV6-1 with TRBJ2-1, with TRBD1 identical over 7 bases. The CDR3 runs to 15 residues. Germline CDR1 is MNHNS and CDR2 is SASEGT. With 1 base clipped from V and 4 bases from J, the junction kept 4 bases outside the gene matches. The CDR3 region has the DNA TGTGCCAGCAGTGAAGGGACAGGCGCTTACAATGAGCAGTTCTTC. It yields the protein CASSEGTGAYNEQFF.

This chain uses TRBV7-2 with TRBJ2-5, with 10 bases fitting TRBD2. The CDR3 covers 16 residues. Germline CDR1 reads SGHTA; CDR2 reads FQGNSA. V was pared by 4 bases and J by 2 bases, with 7 bases of the junction left unmatched. As DNA, the CDR3 is TGTGCCAGCAGCTACCAGGCTAGCGGGGGACAAGAGACCCAGTACTTC. It is translated as CASSYQASGGQETQYF.